This T cell receptor beta chain emerged from a study of T-cell reconstitution after alpha-beta-depleted transplantation in children. Study-wide points: Reportedly, only several hundred clones from non-depleted graft cells drove alpha-beta T-cell counts at about two months. Day-60 TCRbeta diversity that was high in some patients was derived from surviving recipient T cells and thymic progenitors. A year had passed since transplant, and T-cell counts and diversity by then came mostly from newly produced T cells.

The V gene's germline CDR1 is SGHVS and CDR2 FQNEAQ. V was pared by 5 bases and J by 0 bases, with 17 bases between. The CDR3 is 16 residues long. Preparing the TCRbeta library involved the use of unique molecular identifiers. TCRdb re-called the PCR reads with MiXCR, one entry per CDR3 protein. This sample has approximately 520,000 distinct CDR3 sequences, with 9.5% to 12% found just once. A word on this clonotype: No antigen is known for it.

This specimen consisted of PBMCs, mostly from graft donor cells, obtained 180 days after TCRalphabeta/CD19-depleted stem cell transplant. The J gene is TRBJ2-7, the V gene TRBV7-8, with TRBD2 as a possible D gene (6 bases). The source of this sequence is a female patient aged 2 to 10 who had a stem cell transplant for aplastic anemia, so the T cells may come from the graft donor. The CDR3 DNA reads as TGTGCCAGCAGCCCTGATCGGGACTGGAGCTCCTACGAGCAGTACTTC. It yields the protein CASSPDRDWSSYEQYF.